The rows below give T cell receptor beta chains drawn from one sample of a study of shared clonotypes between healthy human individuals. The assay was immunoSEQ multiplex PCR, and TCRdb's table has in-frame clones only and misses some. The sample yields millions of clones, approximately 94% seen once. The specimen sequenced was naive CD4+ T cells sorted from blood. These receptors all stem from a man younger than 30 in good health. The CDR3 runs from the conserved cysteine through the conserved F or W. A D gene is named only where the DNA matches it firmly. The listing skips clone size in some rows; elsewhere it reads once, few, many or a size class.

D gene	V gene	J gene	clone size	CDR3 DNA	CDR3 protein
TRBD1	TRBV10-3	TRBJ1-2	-	TGTGCCATCAGTGGGGGACAGGGTTTGGATGGCTACACCTTC	CAISGGQGLDGYTF
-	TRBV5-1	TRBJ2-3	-	TGCGCCAGCAGCCCCCTCCGCCCAGATACGCAGTATTTT	CASSPLRPDTQYF
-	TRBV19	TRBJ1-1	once	TGTGCCAGTAGCCGTCAGATGAACACTGAAGCTTTCTTT	CASSRQMNTEAFF
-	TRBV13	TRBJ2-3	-	TGTGCCAGCAGCTTAAATTCCCGGTCCACAGATACGCAGTATTTT	CASSLNSRSTDTQYF
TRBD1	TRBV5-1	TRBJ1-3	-	TGCGCCAGCAGCTTACAGGGGGAATTTGGAAACACCATATATTTT	CASSLQGEFGNTIYF
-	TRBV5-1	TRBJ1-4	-	TGCGCCAGCAGCCCAGACAGGATAGGTGAAAAACTGTTTTTT	CASSPDRIGEKLFF
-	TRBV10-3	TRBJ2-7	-	TGTGCCATCAGTGAGGAGACACGTCACGAGCAGTACTTC	CAISEETRHEQYF
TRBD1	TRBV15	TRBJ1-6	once	TGTGCCACCAGCCTCGGACAGGGGCGAGGGGGGCCACCCCTCCACTTT	CATSLGQGRGGPPLHF
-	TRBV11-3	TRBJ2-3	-	TGTGCCAGCAGCCGCAACGGAAGGGATACGCAGTATTTT	CASSRNGRDTQYF
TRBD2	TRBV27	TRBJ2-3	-	TGTGCCAGCAGTTTAAGGCCTATCGGCGGGGGGGCTAGAGATACGCAGTATTTT	CASSLRPIGGGARDTQYF
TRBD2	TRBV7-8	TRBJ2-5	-	TGTGCCAGCATCCAGACTAGCGTTCGGCAAGAGACCCAGTACTTC	CASIQTSVRQETQYF
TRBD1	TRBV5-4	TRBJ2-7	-	TGTGCCAGCAGCCGGGACAGGATCTACGAGCAGTACTTC	CASSRDRIYEQYF
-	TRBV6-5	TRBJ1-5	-	TGTGCCAGCAGTGAAGTCGGTATCAATCAGCCCCAGCATTTT	CASSEVGINQPQHF
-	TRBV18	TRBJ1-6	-	TGTGCCAGCTCACCCCCGGGACGGGATAATTCACCCCTCCACTTT	CASSPPGRDNSPLHF
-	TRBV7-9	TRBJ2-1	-	TGTGCCAGCAGCTCCCGGGCGGTTGAGCAGTTCTTC	CASSSRAVEQFF
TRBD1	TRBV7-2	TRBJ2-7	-	TGTGCCAGCAGCTTAGATGGGACAGGCGACTACGAGCAGTACTTC	CASSLDGTGDYEQYF
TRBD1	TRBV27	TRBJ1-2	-	TGTGCCAGCAGTTCATACAGGGGGATAGATGGCTACACCTTC	CASSSYRGIDGYTF
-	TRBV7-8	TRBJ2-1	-	TGTGCCAGCAGCCCTCATTGGACTCCCGATAAGTACAATGAGCAGTTCTTC	CASSPHWTPDKYNEQFF
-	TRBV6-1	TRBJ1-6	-	TGTGCCACCCTTCCTCTCCTGTCGGCATCACCCCTCCACTTT	CATLPLLSASPLHF
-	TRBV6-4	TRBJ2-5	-	TGTGCCAGCAGTGACCGGGCAGAATTTTTTCCGTCGGAGACCCAGTACTTC	CASSDRAEFFPSETQYF
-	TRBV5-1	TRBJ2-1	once	TGCGCCAGCAGCTTCTCAGGATCCCATGAGCAGTTCTTC	CASSFSGSHEQFF
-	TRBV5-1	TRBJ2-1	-	TGCGCCAGCAGCTTGTTTAGCGGCCCCTCCGCCAACAATGAGCAGTTCTTC	CASSLFSGPSANNEQFF
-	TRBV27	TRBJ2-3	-	TGTGCCAGCAATATGGGTAGTTCCACAGATACGCAGTATTTT	CASNMGSSTDTQYF
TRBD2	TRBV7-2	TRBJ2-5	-	TGTGCCAGCAGCCCCGCCCCCCTAGCGGGAGGGCCTTTGGGGACCCAGTACTTC	CASSPAPLAGGPLGTQYF
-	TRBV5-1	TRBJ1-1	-	TGCGCCAGCAGCGCTGGGACCTCTTCCACTGAAGCTTTCTTT	CASSAGTSSTEAFF
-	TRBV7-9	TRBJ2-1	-	TGTGCCAGCAGCTTAAGGGCTAGCGTCGAACCCTCCTACAATGAGCAGTTCTTC	CASSLRASVEPSYNEQFF
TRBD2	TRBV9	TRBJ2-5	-	TGTGCCAGCAGCGTACGGGGGGGATTTACGGAGACCCAGTACTTC	CASSVRGGFTETQYF
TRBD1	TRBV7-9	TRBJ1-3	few	TGTGCCAGCAGCCCGGACAGGTTATCTGGAAACACCATATATTTT	CASSPDRLSGNTIYF
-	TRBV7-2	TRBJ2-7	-	TGTGCCAGCAGCCTCTCGGAGGGCTACGAGCAGTACTTC	CASSLSEGYEQYF
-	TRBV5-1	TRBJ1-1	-	TGCGCCAGCAGCCTGGGAGAGGTAAAGGGATTGAACACTGAAGCTTTCTTT	CASSLGEVKGLNTEAFF
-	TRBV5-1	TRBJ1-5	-	TGCGCCAGCAGCCCCGGACAGATTGACAATCAGCCCCAGCATTTT	CASSPGQIDNQPQHF
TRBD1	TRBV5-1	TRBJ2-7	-	TGCGCCAGCAGCTGGGACAGATCCTACGAGCAGTACTTC	CASSWDRSYEQYF
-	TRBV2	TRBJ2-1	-	TGTGCCAGCAGGGACGGAGCGAGGTCCAATGAGCAGTTCTTC	CASRDGARSNEQFF
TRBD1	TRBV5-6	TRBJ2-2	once	TGTGCCAGCAGCTTAACAGGGGCGGGGAACACCGGGGAGCTGTTTTTT	CASSLTGAGNTGELFF
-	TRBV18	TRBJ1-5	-	TGTGCCAGCTCACCAGCCTCGGGGGTTGGGCAGCCCCAGCATTTT	CASSPASGVGQPQHF
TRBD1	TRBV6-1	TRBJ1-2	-	TGTGCCAGCACCCCCGGGACAGCCTATGGCTACACCTTC	CASTPGTAYGYTF
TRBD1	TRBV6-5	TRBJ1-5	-	TGTGCCAGCGCCGGATCCGGGACAGGGAATCAGCCCCAGCATTTT	CASAGSGTGNQPQHF
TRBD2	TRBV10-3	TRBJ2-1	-	TGTGCCATCAGCTTGTCCGGACTAGCGGGAAGCAATGAGCAGTTCTTC	CAISLSGLAGSNEQFF
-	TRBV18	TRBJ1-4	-	TGTGCCAGCCGGGCGGCAACTAATGAAAAACTGTTTTTT	CASRAATNEKLFF
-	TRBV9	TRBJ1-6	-	TGTGCCAGCAGCGTAGCTGGTGGGGTAGTCCGATTCACACCCCTCCACTTT	CASSVAGGVVRFTPLHF
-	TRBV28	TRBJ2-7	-	TGTGCCAGCAGTTTATACGGTACGGGCTACGAGCAGTACTTC	CASSLYGTGYEQYF
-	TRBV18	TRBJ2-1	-	TGTGCCAGCTCACCAATCAGGGCGGCCTACAATGAGCAGTTCTTC	CASSPIRAAYNEQFF
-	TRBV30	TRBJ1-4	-	TGTGCCTGGGAACGATCGGGAGGCGACGGAAAACTGTTTTTT	CAWERSGGDGKLFF
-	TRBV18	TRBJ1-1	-	TGTGCCAGCTCAAAATACCCCCAGGGTGGTGAAGCTTTCTTT	CASSKYPQGGEAFF
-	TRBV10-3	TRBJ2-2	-	TGTGCCATCAGTGATATGGGTATCCCCACCGGGGAGCTGTTTTTT	CAISDMGIPTGELFF
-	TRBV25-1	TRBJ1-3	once	TGTGCCAGCAGTGATTTACAGGGCTCTGGAAACACCATATATTTT	CASSDLQGSGNTIYF
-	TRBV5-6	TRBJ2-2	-	TGTGCCAGCAGCTCTACCACAAGGGCCCTAACCGGGGAGCTGTTTTTT	CASSSTTRALTGELFF
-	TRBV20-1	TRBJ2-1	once	TGCAGTGCTAGTTCGGCGGAACAGTTCTTC	CSASSAEQFF
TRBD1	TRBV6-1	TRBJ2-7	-	TGTGCCAGCACAGACAGGGGGCGGGAAGTAGAGCAGTACTTC	CASTDRGREVEQYF
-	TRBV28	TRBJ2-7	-	TGTGCCAGCAGTTTCACTCGCGAGCAGTACTTC	CASSFTREQYF
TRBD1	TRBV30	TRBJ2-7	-	TGTGCCTGGAGTGTGGACAGGGTGAGGGAGCAGTACTTC	CAWSVDRVREQYF
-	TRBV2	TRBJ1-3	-	TGTGCCAGCGCCGAAAGTGTCCAGGACACACGTTTT	CASAESVQDTRF
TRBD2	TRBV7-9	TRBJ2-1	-	TGTGCCAGCAGCCAGACTAGCGGGGGGGTCCTTGAGCAGTTCTTC	CASSQTSGGVLEQFF
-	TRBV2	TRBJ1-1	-	TGTGCCAGCACTCGCGTGAGCATGAACACTGAAGCTTTCTTT	CASTRVSMNTEAFF
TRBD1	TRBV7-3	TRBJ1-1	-	TGTGCCAGCAGCCCGGGACAGGGGAGGATGCCTGAAGCTTTCTTT	CASSPGQGRMPEAFF
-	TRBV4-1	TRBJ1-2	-	TGCGCCAGCAGCCAAGTCTCCGGTGAGGATGGCTACACCTTC	CASSQVSGEDGYTF
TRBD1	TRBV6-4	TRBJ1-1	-	TGTGCCAGCAGTGACCGACAGGGGGAGGCTTTCTTT	CASSDRQGEAFF